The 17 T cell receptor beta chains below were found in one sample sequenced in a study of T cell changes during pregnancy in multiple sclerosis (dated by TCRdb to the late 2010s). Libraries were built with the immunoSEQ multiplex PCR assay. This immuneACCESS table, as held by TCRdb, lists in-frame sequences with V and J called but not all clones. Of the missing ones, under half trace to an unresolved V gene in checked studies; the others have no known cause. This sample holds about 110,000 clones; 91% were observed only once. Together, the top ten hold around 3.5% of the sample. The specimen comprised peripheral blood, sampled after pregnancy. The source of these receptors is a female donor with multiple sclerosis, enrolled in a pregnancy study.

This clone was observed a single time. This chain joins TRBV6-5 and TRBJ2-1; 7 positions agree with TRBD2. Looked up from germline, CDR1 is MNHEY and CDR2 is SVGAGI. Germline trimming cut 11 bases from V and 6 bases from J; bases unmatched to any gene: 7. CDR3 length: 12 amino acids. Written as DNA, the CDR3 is TGTGCCGTGTGGGGGGGAGGCAATGAGCAGTTCTTC. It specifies CAVWGGGNEQFF.

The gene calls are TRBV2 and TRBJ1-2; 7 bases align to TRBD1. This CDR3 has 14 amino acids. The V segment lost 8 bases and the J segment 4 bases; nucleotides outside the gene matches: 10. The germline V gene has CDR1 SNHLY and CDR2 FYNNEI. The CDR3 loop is CASFGTELFYGYTF. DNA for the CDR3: TGTGCCAGCTTTGGGACAGAACTATTCTATGGCTACACCTTC.

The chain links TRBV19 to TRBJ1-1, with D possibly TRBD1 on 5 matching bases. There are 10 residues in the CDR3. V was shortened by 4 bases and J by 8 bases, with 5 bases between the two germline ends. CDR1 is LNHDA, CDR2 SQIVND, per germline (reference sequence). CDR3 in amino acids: CASSNREAFF. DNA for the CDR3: TGTGCCAGTAGTAACAGGGAAGCTTTCTTT.

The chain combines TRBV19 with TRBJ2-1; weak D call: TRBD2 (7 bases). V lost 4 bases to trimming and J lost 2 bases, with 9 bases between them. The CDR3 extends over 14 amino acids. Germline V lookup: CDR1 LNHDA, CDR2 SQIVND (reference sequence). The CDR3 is CASSRGGAYNEQFF. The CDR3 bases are TGTGCCAGTAGTAGGGGGGGCGCCTACAATGAGCAGTTCTTC.

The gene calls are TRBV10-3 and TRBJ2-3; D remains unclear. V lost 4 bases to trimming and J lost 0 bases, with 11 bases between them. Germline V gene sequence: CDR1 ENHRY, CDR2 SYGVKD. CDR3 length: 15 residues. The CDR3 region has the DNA TGTGCCATCAGTGTAAGTACACCTAGCACAGATACGCAGTATTTT. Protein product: CAISVSTPSTDTQYF.

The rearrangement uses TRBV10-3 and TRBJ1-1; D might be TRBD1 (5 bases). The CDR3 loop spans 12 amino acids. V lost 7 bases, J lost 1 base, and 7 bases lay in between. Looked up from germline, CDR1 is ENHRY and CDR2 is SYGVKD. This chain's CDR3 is CAINTGNTEAFF. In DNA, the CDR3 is TGTGCCATCAATACAGGGAACACTGAAGCTTTCTTT.

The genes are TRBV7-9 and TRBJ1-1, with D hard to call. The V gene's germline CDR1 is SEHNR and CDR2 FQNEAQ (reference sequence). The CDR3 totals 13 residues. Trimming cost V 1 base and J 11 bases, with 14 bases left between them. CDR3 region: CASSLELGQWAFF. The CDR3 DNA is TGTGCCAGCAGCTTAGAACTTGGGCAGTGGGCTTTCTTT.

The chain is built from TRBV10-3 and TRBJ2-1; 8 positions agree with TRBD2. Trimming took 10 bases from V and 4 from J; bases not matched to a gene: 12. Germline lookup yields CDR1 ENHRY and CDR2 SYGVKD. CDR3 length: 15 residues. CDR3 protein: CATRGGSGNYNEQFF. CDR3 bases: TGTGCCACCCGGGGCGGTAGCGGGAATTACAATGAGCAGTTCTTC.

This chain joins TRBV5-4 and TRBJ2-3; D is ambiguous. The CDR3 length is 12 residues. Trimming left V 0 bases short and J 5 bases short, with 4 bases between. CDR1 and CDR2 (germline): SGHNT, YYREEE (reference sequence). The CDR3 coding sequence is TGTGCCAGCAGCTTGGCCAGAGATACGCAGTATTTT. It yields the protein CASSLARDTQYF.

This CDR3 reads CASSILRDLGEAFF. In DNA form, the CDR3 reads TGTGCCAGTAGTATCCTCAGGGACTTAGGCGAAGCTTTCTTT. This chain joins TRBV19 and TRBJ1-1; D may be TRBD1 (5 bases). Germline CDR1 LNHDA, CDR2 SQIVND (reference sequence). The CDR3 runs 14 residues. Trimming removed 3 bases from V and 8 bases from J, with 16 bases in between.

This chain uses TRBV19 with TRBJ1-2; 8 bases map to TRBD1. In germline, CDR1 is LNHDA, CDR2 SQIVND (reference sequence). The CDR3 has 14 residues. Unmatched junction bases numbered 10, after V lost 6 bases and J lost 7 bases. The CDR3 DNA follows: TGTGCCAGTAGCCCAGGGGGCGCAGCTTTTGGCTACACCTTC. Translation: CASSPGGAAFGYTF. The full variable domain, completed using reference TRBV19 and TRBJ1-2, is DGGITQSPKYLFRKEGQNVTLSCEQNLNHDAMYWYRQDPGQGLRLIYYSQIVNDFQKGDIAEGYSVSREKKESFPLTVTSAQKNPTAFYLCASSPGGAAFGYTFGSGTRLTVV.

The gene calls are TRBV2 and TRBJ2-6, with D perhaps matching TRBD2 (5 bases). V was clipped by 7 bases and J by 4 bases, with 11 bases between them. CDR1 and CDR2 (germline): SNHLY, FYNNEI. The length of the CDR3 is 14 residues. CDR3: CASKSDFGANVLTF. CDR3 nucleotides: TGTGCCAGCAAATCGGACTTCGGGGCCAACGTCCTGACTTTC.

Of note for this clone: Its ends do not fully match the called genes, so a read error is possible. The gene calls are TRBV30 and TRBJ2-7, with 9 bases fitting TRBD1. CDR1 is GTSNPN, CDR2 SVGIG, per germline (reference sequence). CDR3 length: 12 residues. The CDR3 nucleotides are TGTGCCTGGAGTGTACAAAGGACAGGGGCTATATTC. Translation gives CAWSVQRTGAIF.

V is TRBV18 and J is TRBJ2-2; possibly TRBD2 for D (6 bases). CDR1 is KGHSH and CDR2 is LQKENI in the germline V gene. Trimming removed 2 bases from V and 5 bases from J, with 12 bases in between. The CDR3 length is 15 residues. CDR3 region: CASSPTGLKTGELFF. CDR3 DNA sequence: TGTGCCAGCTCACCAACGGGACTTAAGACCGGGGAGCTGTTTTTT.

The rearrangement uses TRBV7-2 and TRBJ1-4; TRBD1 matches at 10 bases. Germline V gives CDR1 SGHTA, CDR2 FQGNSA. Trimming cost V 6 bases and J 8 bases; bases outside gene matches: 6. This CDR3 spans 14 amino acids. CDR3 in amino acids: CASRPGTGVEKLFF. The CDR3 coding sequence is TGTGCCAGCAGACCAGGGACAGGGGTAGAAAAACTGTTTTTT.

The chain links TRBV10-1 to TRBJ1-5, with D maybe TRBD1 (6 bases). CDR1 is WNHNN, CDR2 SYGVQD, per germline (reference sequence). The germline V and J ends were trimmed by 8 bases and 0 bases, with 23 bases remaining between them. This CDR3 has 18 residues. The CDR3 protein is CASARAGATTYSNQPQHF. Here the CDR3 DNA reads TGCGCCAGCGCTCGGGCAGGGGCGACCACCTATAGCAATCAGCCCCAGCATTTT.

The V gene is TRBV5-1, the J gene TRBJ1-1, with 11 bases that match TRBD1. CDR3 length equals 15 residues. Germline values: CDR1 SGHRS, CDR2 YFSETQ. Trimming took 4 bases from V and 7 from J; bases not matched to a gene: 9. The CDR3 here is CASSRQGQGAGEAFF. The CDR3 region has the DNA TGCGCCAGCAGCCGTCAAGGACAGGGGGCAGGTGAAGCTTTCTTT.